Listed below are T cell receptor beta chains from one sample, sequenced in a study of shared clonotypes between healthy human individuals. Measured with immunoSEQ multiplex PCR; TCRdb has only the in-frame clones, and not every one. This sample has about 2.2 million clones, with around 93% found just once. The sample was naive CD8+ T cells from PBMCs. These receptors were taken from a man between 18 and 29 years old in good health. Some clones in this sample may be carry-over from other donors' samples. Each CDR3 is given with its conserved first and last residue.

j_gene,v_gene,CDR3aa
TRBJ2-7,TRBV28,CASGTATSYEQYF
TRBJ2-7,TRBV9,CASSVGTTGEQYF
TRBJ1-5,TRBV7-9,CASSLVGLNQPQHF
TRBJ2-7,TRBV7-2,CASSLGVVAGREQYF
TRBJ2-1,TRBV6-1,CASSEGTLGRLGDEQFF
TRBJ2-7,TRBV7-6,CASRQTSGSSYEQYF
TRBJ2-3,TRBV19,CASSIRQGGSTDTQYF
TRBJ1-1,TRBV28,CASSFSENTEAFF
TRBJ1-5,TRBV28,CASERDLEGYSNQPQHF
TRBJ1-1,TRBV11-2,CASSLDGEIGGLTEAFF
TRBJ2-3,TRBV7-3,CASSLWGSAGGRTDTQYF
TRBJ2-7,TRBV27,CASSLGAAGNEQYF
TRBJ1-5,TRBV7-9,CASSRTGGYQPQHF
TRBJ1-1,TRBV7-9,CASRGIAEAFF
TRBJ2-5,TRBV27,CASSLLTGANQETQYF
TRBJ2-1,TRBV6-1,CASRARIPEQFF
TRBJ1-1,TRBV5-8,CASSPSRDMNTEAFF
TRBJ1-1,TRBV28,CASSPRGGGGQTEAFF
TRBJ2-2,TRBV12-5,CASGFYTGELFF
TRBJ2-4,TRBV5-1,CASSSPGSGDWENIQYF
TRBJ1-2,TRBV4-3,CASSQDLETIPYGYTF
TRBJ1-5,TRBV28,CASSFSPGSNQPQHF
TRBJ2-5,TRBV9,CASSPLYDKDGETQYF
TRBJ1-1,TRBV7-6,CASSLGSGLGHLTLNTEAFF
TRBJ2-1,TRBV9,CASSVVIRGGGEQFF
TRBJ1-1,TRBV7-8,CASSPSPDEAFF
TRBJ2-7,TRBV9,CASSPYSGGYYEQYF
TRBJ1-2,TRBV11-2,CASSLEIWAVNYGYTF
TRBJ2-7,TRBV27,CASGGPGLVVHEQYF
TRBJ2-7,TRBV7-6,CASSLGVGSQQYF
TRBJ1-1,TRBV27,CASSPGLYTEAFF
TRBJ1-2,TRBV27,CASSLAYGSIPGYTF
TRBJ1-5,TRBV9,CASSTGQGSNQPQHF
TRBJ2-7,TRBV28,CASSLTITTSGASSYEQYF
TRBJ1-2,TRBV27,CATHWVGGAEGYTF
TRBJ1-1,TRBV19,CASSVGPLEGAFF
TRBJ2-7,TRBV28,CASSNIFRGYEQYF
TRBJ2-3,TRBV14,CASSQRNPDGPSTDTQYF
TRBJ2-1,TRBV6-5,CASSYGNEQFF
TRBJ2-1,TRBV7-8,CASSELLRDRGHNEQFF
TRBJ2-2,TRBV13,CASAPRGKNTGELFF
TRBJ1-4,TRBV19,CASKQGGEKLFF
TRBJ2-3,TRBV7-9,CASSFSAGYTDTQYF
TRBJ1-5,TRBV5-1,CANRDISNQPQHF
TRBJ2-7,TRBV27,CAIGRGGEQYF
TRBJ1-3,TRBV30,CAWSGTAGATIYF
TRBJ2-7,TRBV29-1,CSARLRGEQYF
TRBJ2-3,TRBV6-6,CASSSPSETYTDTQYF